The clone carrying this TCR beta chain was counted between two and nine times. Its antigen is not identified. This sample is part of a study of T cells after yellow fever vaccination. TCRdb fed the 5' RACE reads into MiXCR, producing one record per CDR3 protein. The table lists some 300,000 distinct CDR3 sequences, less than 9.5% of them singletons, with about 3% in the top ten. This CDR3 has 16 amino acids. V was clipped by 1 base and J by 4 bases; unmatched bases: 7. Germline V gives CDR1 SGHNT, CDR2 YYREEE (reference sequence). Findings and caveats of the study: Sorted repertoires could include abundant contaminating clonotypes from bulk cells.

The receptor comes from a man aged 18 to 30 who received the YFV17D yellow fever vaccine. The chain uses TRBV5-4 and TRBJ2-2, with 7 bases fitting TRBD1. The specimen was CD4+ T cells sorted from PBMCs, collected 5 days after the yellow fever booster vaccination. This chain's CDR3 is CASSLIGGNPTGELFF. The CDR3 DNA sequence: TGTGCCAGCAGCTTGATAGGGGGCAATCCCACCGGGGAGCTGTTTTTT.